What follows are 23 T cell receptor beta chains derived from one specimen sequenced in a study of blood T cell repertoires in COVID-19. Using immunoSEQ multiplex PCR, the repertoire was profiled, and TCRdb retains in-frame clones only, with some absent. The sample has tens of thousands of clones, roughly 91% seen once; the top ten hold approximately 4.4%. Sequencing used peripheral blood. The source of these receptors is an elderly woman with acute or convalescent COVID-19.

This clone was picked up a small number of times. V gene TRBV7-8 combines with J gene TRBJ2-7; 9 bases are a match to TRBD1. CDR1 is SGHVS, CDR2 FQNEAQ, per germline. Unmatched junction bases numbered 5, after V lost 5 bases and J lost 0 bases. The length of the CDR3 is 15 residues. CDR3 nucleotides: TGTGCCAGCAGCCCAGGACAGGGGACCTCCTACGAGCAGTACTTC. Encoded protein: CASSPGQGTSYEQYF. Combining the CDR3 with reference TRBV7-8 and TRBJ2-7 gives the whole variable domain GAGVSQSPRYKVAKRGQDVALRCDPISGHVSLFWYQQALGQGPEFLTYFQNEAQLDKSGLPSDRFFAERPEGSVSTLKIQRTQQEDSAVYLCASSPGQGTSYEQYFGPGTRLTVT.

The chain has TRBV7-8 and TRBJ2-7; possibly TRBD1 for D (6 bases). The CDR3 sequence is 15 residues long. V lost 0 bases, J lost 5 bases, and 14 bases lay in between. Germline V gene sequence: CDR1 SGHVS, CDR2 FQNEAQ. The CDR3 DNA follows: TGTGCCAGCAGCTTAGCCGGGACATCGGCCCACGAGCAGTACTTC. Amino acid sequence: CASSLAGTSAHEQYF.

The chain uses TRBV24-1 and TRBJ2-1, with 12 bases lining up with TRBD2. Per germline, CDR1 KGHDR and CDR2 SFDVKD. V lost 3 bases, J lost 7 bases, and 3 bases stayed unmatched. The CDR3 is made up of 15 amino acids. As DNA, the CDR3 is TGTGCCACCAGTGATCCTAGCGGGAGGGAAAATGAGCAGTTCTTC. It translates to CATSDPSGRENEQFF.

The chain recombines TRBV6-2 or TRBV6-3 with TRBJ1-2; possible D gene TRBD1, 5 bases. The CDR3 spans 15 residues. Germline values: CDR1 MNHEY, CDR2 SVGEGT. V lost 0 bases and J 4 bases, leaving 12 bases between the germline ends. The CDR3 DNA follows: TGTGCCAGCAGTTACTCGTTACAGGTCCTCTATGGCTACACCTTC. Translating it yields CASSYSLQVLYGYTF.

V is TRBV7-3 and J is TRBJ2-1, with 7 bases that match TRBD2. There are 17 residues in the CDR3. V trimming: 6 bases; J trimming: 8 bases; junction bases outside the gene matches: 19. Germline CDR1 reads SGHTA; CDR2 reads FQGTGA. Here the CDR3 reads CASSSKRPGLLFDEQFF. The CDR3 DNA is TGTGCCAGCAGTTCTAAACGACCGGGACTACTTTTTGATGAGCAGTTCTTC. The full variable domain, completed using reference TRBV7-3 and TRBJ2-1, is GAGVSQTPSNKVTEKGKYVELRCDPISGHTALYWYRQSLGQGPEFLIYFQGTGAADDSGLPNDRFFAVRPEGSVSTLKIQRTERGDSAVYLCASSSKRPGLLFDEQFFGPGTRLTVL.

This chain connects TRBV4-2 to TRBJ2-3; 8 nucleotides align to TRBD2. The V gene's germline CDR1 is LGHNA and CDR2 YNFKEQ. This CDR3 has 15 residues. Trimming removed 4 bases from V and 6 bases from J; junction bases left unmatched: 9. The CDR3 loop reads CASSRSGGPWDTQYF. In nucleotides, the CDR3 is TGTGCCAGCAGCCGAAGCGGGGGCCCCTGGGATACGCAGTATTTT.

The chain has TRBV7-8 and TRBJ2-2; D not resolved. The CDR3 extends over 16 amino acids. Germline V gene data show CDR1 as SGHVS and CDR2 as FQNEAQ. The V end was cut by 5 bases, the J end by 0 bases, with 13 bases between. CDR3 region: CASSPREATNTGELFF. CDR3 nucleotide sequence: TGTGCCAGCAGCCCCCGAGAGGCTACGAACACCGGGGAGCTGTTTTTT.

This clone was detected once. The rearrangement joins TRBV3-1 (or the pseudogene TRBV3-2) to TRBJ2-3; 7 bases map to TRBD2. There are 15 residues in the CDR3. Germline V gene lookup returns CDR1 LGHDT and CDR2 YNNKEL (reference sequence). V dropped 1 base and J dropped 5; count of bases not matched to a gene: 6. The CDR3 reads CASSQGGRVGDTQYF. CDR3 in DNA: TGTGCCAGCAGCCAAGGGGGGAGGGTTGGAGATACGCAGTATTTT.

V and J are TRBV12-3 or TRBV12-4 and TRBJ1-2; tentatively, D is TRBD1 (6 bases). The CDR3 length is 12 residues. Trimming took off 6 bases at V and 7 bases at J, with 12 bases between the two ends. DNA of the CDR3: TGTGCCAGCAGCGGACAGAGAGGTGGCTACACCTTC. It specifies CASSGQRGGYTF.

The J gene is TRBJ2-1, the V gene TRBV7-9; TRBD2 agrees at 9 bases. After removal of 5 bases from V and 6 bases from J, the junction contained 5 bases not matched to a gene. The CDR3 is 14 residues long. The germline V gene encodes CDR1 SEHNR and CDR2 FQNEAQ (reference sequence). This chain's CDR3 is CASSASGAPNEQFF. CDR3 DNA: TGTGCCAGCAGCGCTAGCGGGGCCCCCAATGAGCAGTTCTTC.

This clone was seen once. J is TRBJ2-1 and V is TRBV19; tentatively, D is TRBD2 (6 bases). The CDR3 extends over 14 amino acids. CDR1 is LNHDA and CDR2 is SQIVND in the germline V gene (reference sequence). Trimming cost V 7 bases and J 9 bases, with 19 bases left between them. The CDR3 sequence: CASKEGRRFSEQFF. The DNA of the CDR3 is TGTGCCAGTAAGGAGGGGCGACGATTCAGTGAGCAGTTCTTC.

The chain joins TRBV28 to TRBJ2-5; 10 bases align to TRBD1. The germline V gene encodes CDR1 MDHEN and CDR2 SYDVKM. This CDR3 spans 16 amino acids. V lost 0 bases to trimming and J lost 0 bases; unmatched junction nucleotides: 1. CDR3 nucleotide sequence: TGTGCCAGCAGTTTATGGACAGGGGGCGACCAAGAGACCCAGTACTTC. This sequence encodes CASSLWTGGDQETQYF.

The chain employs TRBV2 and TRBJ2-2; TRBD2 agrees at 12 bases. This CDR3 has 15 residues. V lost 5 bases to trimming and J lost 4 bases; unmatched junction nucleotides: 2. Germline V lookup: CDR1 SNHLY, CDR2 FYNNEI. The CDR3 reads CASSRTSGATGELFF. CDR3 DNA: TGTGCCAGCAGTCGGACTAGCGGGGCCACCGGGGAGCTGTTTTTT. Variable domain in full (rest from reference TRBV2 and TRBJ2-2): EPEVTQTPSHQVTQMGQEVILRCVPISNHLYFYWYRQILGQKVEFLVSFYNNEISEKSEIFDDQFSVERPDGSNFTLKIRSTKLEDSAMYFCASSRTSGATGELFFGEGSRLTVL.

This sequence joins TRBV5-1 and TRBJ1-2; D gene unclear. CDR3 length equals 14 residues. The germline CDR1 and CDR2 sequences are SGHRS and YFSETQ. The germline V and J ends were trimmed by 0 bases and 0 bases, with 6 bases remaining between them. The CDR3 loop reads CASSLERSNYGYTF. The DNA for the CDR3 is TGCGCCAGCAGCTTGGAACGGTCTAACTATGGCTACACCTTC.

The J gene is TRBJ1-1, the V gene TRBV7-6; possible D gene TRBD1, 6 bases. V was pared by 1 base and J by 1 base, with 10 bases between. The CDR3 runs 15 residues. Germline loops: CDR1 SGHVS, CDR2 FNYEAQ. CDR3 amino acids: CASSLVQGSNTEAFF. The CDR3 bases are TGTGCCAGCAGCTTAGTCCAGGGGTCGAACACTGAAGCTTTCTTT.

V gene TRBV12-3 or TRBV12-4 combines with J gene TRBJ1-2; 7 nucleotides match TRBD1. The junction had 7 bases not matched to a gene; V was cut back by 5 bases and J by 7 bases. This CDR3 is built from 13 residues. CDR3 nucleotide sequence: TGTGCCAGCAGTATGGGGGACAGCGGTGGCTACACCTTC. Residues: CASSMGDSGGYTF.

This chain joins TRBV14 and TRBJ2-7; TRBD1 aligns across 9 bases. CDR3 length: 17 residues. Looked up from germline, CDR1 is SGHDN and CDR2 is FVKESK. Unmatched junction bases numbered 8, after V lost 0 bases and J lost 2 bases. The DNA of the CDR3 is TGTGCCAGCAGCCAAGATTTCGGACAGGGGACCACCTACGAGCAGTACTTC. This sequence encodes CASSQDFGQGTTYEQYF. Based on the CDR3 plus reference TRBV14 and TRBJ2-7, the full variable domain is EAGVTQFPSHSVIEKGQTVTLRCDPISGHDNLYWYRRVMGKEIKFLLHFVKESKQDESGMPNNRFLAERTGGTYSTLKVQPAELEDSGVYFCASSQDFGQGTTYEQYFGPGTRLTVT.

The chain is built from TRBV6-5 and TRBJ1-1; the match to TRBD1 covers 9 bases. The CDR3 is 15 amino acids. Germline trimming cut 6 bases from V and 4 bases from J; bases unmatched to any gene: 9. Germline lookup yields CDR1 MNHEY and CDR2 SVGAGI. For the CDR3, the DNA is TGTGCCAGCAGGCGGGACAGGGAAAGGGGCACTGAAGCTTTCTTT. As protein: CASRRDRERGTEAFF.

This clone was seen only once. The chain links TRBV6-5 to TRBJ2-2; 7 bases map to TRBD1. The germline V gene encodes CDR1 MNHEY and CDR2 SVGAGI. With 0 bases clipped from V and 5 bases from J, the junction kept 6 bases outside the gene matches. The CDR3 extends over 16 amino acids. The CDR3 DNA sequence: TGTGCCAGCAGTTACTCCTTCGACAGGGATACCGGGGAGCTGTTTTTT. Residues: CASSYSFDRDTGELFF.

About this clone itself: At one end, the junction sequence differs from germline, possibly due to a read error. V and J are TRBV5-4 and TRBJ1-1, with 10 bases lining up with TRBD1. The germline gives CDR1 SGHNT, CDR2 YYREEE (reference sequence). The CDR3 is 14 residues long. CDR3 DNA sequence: TGTGCCAGCAGCGCGGGACAGGGGAACATTGAAGCTTTCTTT. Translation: CASSAGQGNIEAFF.

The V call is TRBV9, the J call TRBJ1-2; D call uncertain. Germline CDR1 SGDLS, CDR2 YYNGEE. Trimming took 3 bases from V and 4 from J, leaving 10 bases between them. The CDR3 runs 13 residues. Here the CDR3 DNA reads TGTGCCAGCAGCGGAGGGAGGTCCTATGGCTACACCTTC. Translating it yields CASSGGRSYGYTF.

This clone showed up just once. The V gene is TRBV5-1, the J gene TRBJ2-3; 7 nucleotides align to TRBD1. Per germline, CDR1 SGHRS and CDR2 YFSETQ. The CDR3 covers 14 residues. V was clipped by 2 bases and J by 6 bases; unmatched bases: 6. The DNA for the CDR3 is TGCGCCAGCAGCTTAGCCACAGGGGAGGATACGCAGTATTTT. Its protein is CASSLATGEDTQYF.

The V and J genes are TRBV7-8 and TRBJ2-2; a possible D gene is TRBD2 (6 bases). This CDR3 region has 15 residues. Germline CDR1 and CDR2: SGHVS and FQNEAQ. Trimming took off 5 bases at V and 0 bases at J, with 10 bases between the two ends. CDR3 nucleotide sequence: TGTGCCAGCAGCCTGCCGGGGGCGAACACCGGGGAGCTGTTTTTT. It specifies CASSLPGANTGELFF. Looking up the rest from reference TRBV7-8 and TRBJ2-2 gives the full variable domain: GAGVSQSPRYKVAKRGQDVALRCDPISGHVSLFWYQQALGQGPEFLTYFQNEAQLDKSGLPSDRFFAERPEGSVSTLKIQRTQQEDSAVYLCASSLPGANTGELFFGEGSRLTVL.